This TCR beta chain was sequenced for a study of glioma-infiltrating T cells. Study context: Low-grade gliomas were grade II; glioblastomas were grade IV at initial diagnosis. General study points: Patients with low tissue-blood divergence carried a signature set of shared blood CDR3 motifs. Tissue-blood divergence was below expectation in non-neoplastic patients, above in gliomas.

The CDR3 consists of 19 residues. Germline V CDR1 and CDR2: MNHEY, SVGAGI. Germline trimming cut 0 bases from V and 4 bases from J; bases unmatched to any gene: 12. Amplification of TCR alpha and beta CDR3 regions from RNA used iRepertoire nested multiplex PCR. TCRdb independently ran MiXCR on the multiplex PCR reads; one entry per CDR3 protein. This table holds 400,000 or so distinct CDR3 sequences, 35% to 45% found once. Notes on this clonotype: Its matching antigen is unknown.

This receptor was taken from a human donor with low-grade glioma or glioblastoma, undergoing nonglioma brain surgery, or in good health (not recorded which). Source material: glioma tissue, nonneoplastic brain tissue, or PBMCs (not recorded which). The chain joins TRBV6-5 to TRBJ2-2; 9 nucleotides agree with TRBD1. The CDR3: CASSYSRSRDRETTGELFF. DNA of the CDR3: TGTGCCAGCAGTTACTCCCGGTCCCGGGACAGGGAGACCACCGGGGAGCTGTTTTTT.